One and the same sample provided the 11 T cell receptor beta chains below, sequenced in a study of OX40 agonist ivuxolimab in advanced cancers. Library creation used the immunoSEQ multiplex PCR assay. Here the immuneACCESS table is served through TCRdb, limited to in-frame sequences with V and J called. Missing clones are a known gap in these copies; in checked studies unresolved V genes cover under half, and the rest lacks a known reason. In all, the sample holds under 20,000 clones, and about 92% of those were seen once. The ten largest clones take up 45% to 50% of the sample. The specimen comprised CD4+ or CD8+ T cells sorted from blood, sampled in a trial of the OX40 agonist ivuxolimab. These receptors were obtained from an adult with an advanced solid tumor such as melanoma, head and neck, liver or kidney cancer.

The rearrangement links TRBV7-2 to TRBJ2-1; no definite D call. V lost 3 bases and J 2 bases, leaving 11 bases between the germline ends. CDR1 and CDR2 (germline): SGHTA, FQGNSA. The CDR3 runs 15 residues. The CDR3 coding sequence is TGTGCCAGCAGCTTCTCTCATAGCCCCTACAATGAGCAGTTCTTC. This encodes CASSFSHSPYNEQFF.

The chain links TRBV19 to TRBJ1-1, with a possible D match to TRBD1 (5 bases). Germline lookup yields CDR1 LNHDA and CDR2 SQIVND (reference sequence). The V gene lost 1 base and the J gene lost 7 bases, with 13 bases spanning the gap. The CDR3 runs to 14 residues. This chain's CDR3 is CASSIGQGVNEAFF. In DNA, the CDR3 is TGTGCCAGTAGTATAGGGCAGGGAGTTAATGAAGCTTTCTTT.

A single count supports this clone. V is TRBV18 and J is TRBJ2-3; a weak D match, TRBD2 (6 bases). V was pared by 3 bases and J by 1 base, with 17 bases between. CDR1 is KGHSH, CDR2 LQKENI, per germline. The CDR3 sequence is 17 residues long. CDR3 sequence (DNA): TGTGCCAGCTCACCGGCGTGGTTTTCTAGCGGCACAGATACGCAGTATTTT. This sequence encodes CASSPAWFSSGTDTQYF.

This clone has only one observation. The V gene is TRBV11-1, the J gene TRBJ2-1; no reliable D call. This CDR3 contains 14 residues. The V and J ends lost 4 bases and 7 bases respectively, with 14 bases between them. The germline gives CDR1 SGHAT, CDR2 FQDESV (reference sequence). CDR3 residues: CASSSRLAPNEQFF. DNA of the CDR3: TGTGCCAGCAGCTCGAGGTTAGCCCCTAATGAGCAGTTCTTC. Together with reference TRBV11-1 and TRBJ2-1, the CDR3 gives the full variable domain: EAEVAQSPRYKITEKSQAVAFWCDPISGHATLYWYRQILGQGPELLVQFQDESVVDDSQLPKDRFSAERLKGVDSTLKIQPAELGDSAMYLCASSSRLAPNEQFFGPGTRLTVL.

The V gene is TRBV10-1, the J gene TRBJ2-1; the match to TRBD2 covers 11 bases. The ends lost 4 bases at V and 8 bases at J; junction bases unmatched: 7. Germline V gene lookup returns CDR1 WNHNN and CDR2 SYGVQD (reference sequence). The CDR3 loop spans 15 amino acids. In nucleotides, the CDR3 is TGCGCCAGCAGTGTTAGCCTAGCGGGAGGTGATGAGCAGTTCTTC. This encodes CASSVSLAGGDEQFF.

CDR3 loop: CASSKYSNQPQHF. In DNA form, the CDR3 reads TGTGCCAGTAGTAAGTATAGCAATCAGCCCCAGCATTTT. The genes are TRBV19 and TRBJ1-5, with D unresolved. Trimming removed 4 bases at V and 0 bases at J, with 4 bases between. In germline, CDR1 is LNHDA, CDR2 SQIVND (reference sequence). The CDR3 is 13 residues long.

The genes are TRBV6-5 and TRBJ1-5; D unresolved. The CDR3 consists of 12 residues. CDR1 is MNHEY and CDR2 is SVGAGI in the germline V gene. Between the trimmed V and J ends, which lost 6 bases and 4 bases, there was a span of 7 bases. CDR3 sequence: CASSPGNQPQHF. The DNA of the CDR3 is TGTGCCAGCAGCCCCGGGAATCAGCCCCAGCATTTT.

This rearrangement joins TRBV11-1 to TRBJ2-3; perhaps TRBD2 as D (5 bases). The V and J ends lost 5 bases and 7 bases respectively, with 16 bases between them. Per the germline V gene, CDR1 is SGHAT and CDR2 is FQDESV (reference sequence). The CDR3 is 14 amino acids. This chain's CDR3 is CASSPRDSGYTQYF. In DNA, the CDR3 is TGTGCCAGCAGCCCCCGGGATTCCGGCTATACGCAGTATTTT.

This rearrangement joins TRBV29-1 to TRBJ2-7; D gene ambiguous. The length of the CDR3 is 10 residues. Per the germline V gene, CDR1 is SQVTM and CDR2 is ANQGSEA. V was cut by 6 bases and J by 9 bases, with 12 bases left in between. CDR3 amino acids: CSVGLGRQYF. Written as DNA, the CDR3 is TGCAGCGTAGGCTTGGGCAGGCAGTACTTC.

As regards this clone: At one boundary the junction diverges from the germline segment, which might be a read error. Other DNA sequences in the same sample also yield this CDR3. V usage is TRBV7-2 and J usage is TRBJ2-7; 8 positions match TRBD1. Germline assignment: CDR1 SGHTA and CDR2 FQGNSA. The CDR3 runs to 15 residues. The CDR3 DNA reads as TGTGCCAGTAGCTGGACAGGGAGTATCGTATACGAGCAGTACTTC. Encoded protein: CASSWTGSIVYEQYF.

The rearrangement links TRBV5-1 to TRBJ2-7; D is unresolved. The CDR3 sequence is 13 residues long. The V end was cut by 4 bases, the J end by 6 bases, with 14 bases between. Germline-derived CDR1 and CDR2 are SGHRS and YFSETQ. The CDR3 sequence: CASSQPPASEQYF. The CDR3 DNA is TGCGCCAGCAGCCAGCCCCCGGCGAGCGAGCAGTACTTC.